This T cell receptor beta chain was observed in a study of blood T cell repertoires in COVID-19. In the source study's methods: Reference gene primer amplification gave nucleated cell count estimates. Assay used: immunoSEQ multiplex PCR; TCRdb lists only in-frame clones, some missing. V, J and clone size were drawn from that table, and D and trimming were deduced from the DNA. In the table there are about 28,000 clones, approximately 90% of which are singletons. CDR1 is SGHDT, CDR2 YYEEEE, per germline. CDR3 size: 17 residues. V was trimmed by 4 bases and J by 2 bases, leaving 19 bases between them. This chain links TRBV5-6 with TRBJ2-1, with a weak D call TRBD1 (6 bases). The receptor comes from a man aged 55 to 69 with active COVID-19. Sequencing was carried out using peripheral blood. As DNA, the CDR3 is TGTGCCAGCAGCGTCTCTACTCGGGCAGGGGCCTACAATGAGCAGTTCTTC. This encodes CASSVSTRAGAYNEQFF. Supplemented by reference TRBV5-6 and TRBJ2-1, the full variable domain reads DAGVTQSPTHLIKTRGQQVTLRCSPKSGHDTVSWYQQALGQGPQFIFQYYEEEERQRGNFPDRFSGHQFPNYSSELNVNALLLGDSALYLCASSVSTRAGAYNEQFFGPGTRLTVL.